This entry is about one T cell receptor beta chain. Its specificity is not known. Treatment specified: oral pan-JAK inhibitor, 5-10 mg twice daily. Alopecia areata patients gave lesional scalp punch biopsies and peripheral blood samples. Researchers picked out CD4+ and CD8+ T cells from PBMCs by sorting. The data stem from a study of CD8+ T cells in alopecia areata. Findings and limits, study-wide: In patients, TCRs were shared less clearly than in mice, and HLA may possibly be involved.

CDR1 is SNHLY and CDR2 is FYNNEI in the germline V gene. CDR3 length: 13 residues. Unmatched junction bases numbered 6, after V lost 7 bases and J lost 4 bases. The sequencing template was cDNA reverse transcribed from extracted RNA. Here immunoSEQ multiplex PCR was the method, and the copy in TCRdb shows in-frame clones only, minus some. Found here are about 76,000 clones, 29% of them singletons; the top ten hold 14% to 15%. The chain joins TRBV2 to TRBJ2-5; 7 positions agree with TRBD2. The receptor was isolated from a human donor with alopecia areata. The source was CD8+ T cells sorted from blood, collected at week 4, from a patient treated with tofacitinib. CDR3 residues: CASMFGGSETQYF. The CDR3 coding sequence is TGTGCCAGCATGTTCGGGGGGTCAGAGACCCAGTACTTC. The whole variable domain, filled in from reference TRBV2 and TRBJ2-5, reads EPEVTQTPSHQVTQMGQEVILRCVPISNHLYFYWYRQILGQKVEFLVSFYNNEISEKSEIFDDQFSVERPDGSNFTLKIRSTKLEDSAMYFCASMFGGSETQYFGPGTRLLVL.